This T cell receptor beta chain comes out of a study of cytomegalovirus exposure and HLA in healthy donors. Study observations and caveats: Previously analyzed data showed that most TCR beta V segments were productive at a frequency of about 90% or about 30%. One variant, a missense change in DCLRE1C, was linked in a later analysis to TCR beta V- and J-gene trimming.

Researchers ran the PCR with 60 Vbeta and 13 Jbeta primers. The assay was immunoSEQ multiplex PCR, and TCRdb's table has in-frame clones only and misses some. The repertoire includes 83,000 or so clones, about 75% of them detected once, and around 10% sits in the top ten. In the case of this clone: What it binds is unknown.

Sequencing input: PBMCs. The sequence was collected from a man aged 25-45 years in good health and CMV-seropositive.

The CDR3 sequence: CASSSGTGGQPQHF. CDR3 sequence (DNA): TGTGCCAGCAGCTCCGGGACAGGGGGTCAGCCCCAGCATTTT. The chain combines TRBV5-5 with TRBJ1-5, with 11 bases matching TRBD1. Losses at the gene ends were 3 bases for V and 6 bases for J; bases not matched to a gene: 2. The CDR3 totals 14 residues. In germline, CDR1 is SGHKS, CDR2 YYEKEE (reference sequence).